This TCR beta chain was profiled in a study of OX40 agonist ivuxolimab in advanced cancers. Germline lookup yields CDR1 MGHDK and CDR2 SYGVNS. CDR3 length: 15 residues. V was clipped by 7 bases and J by 0 bases, with 13 bases between them. Some clones are missing from TCRdb's copy, which holds only in-frame ones; the method was immunoSEQ multiplex PCR. The sample includes 90,000 to 95,000 clones, 80% to 85% of them seen just once. The origin of this receptor is an adult with an advanced solid tumor such as melanoma, head and neck, liver or kidney cancer. Sequenced here: CD4+ or CD8+ T cells sorted from blood, sampled in a trial of the OX40 agonist ivuxolimab. The chain links TRBV25-1 to TRBJ1-5; possibly TRBD1 for D (5 bases). The CDR3: CASILTGVSNQPQHF. The CDR3 nucleotides are TGTGCCAGCATCTTAACAGGAGTTAGCAATCAGCCCCAGCATTTT.